This T cell receptor beta chain stems from a study of blood T cell repertoires in COVID-19. Study-wide context: Samples representing acute and convalescent COVID-19 were sourced from the United States, Italy and Spain. The cDNA or gDNA used as material had been derived from T cells, B-cell-depleted T cells, or PBMCs.

Original handling: Counts of nucleated cells, estimated from reference gene primer amplification, were obtained. TCRdb's copy holds only in-frame clones and misses some; the assay was immunoSEQ multiplex PCR. V, J and clone size were drawn from that table, and D and trimming were deduced from the DNA. The sample carries around 80,000 clones, roughly four fifths recorded once. The CDR3 totals 15 residues. Germline V gene sequence: CDR1 MNHNY, CDR2 SVGAGI (reference sequence). The V and J ends lost 0 bases and 6 bases, in that order; junction bases with no gene match: 4. What was sequenced was peripheral blood. The receptor's source is a man aged 80 or over with acute or convalescent COVID-19. The V call is TRBV6-6, the J call TRBJ2-1; 8 bases fit TRBD2. CDR3 bases: TGTGCCAGCAGTTACTCCAGCGGGGGAGTCAATGAGCAGTTCTTC. This translates into CASSYSSGGVNEQFF.